A selection of T cell receptor beta chains follows, all from one sample in a study of blood T cell repertoires in COVID-19. Repertoires were generated with immunoSEQ multiplex PCR, while TCRdb's copy carries only in-frame clones and drops some. The repertoire has roughly 330,000 clones, around 87% of them found once; the top ten carry 5.3%. Sample: PBMCs or T cells enriched from blood (not recorded which). The receptors derive from a young woman who had recovered from COVID-19. Both conserved end residues are part of each CDR3. Each record gives: V gene, J gene, D gene, clone size, CDR3 DNA, CDR3 protein. D genes are given only for firm matches. Clone size is shown for a subset of rows, as once, few, many or a class of expanded clone.

TRBV5-5	TRBJ2-2	.	.	TGTGCCAGCAGCCCCCAACCCGGCAGACTATCGAGGGAGCTGTTTTTT	CASSPQPGRLSRELFF
TRBV5-8	TRBJ1-1	TRBD1	.	TGTGCCAGCAGCCGGGACAGGGGAGGTAGGCTCAACACTGAAGCTTTCTTT	CASSRDRGGRLNTEAFF
TRBV2	TRBJ1-1	.	.	TGTGCCAGCAGGAAGGGGTCCATGAACACTGAAGCTTTCTTT	CASRKGSMNTEAFF
TRBV27	TRBJ1-4	.	.	TGTGCCAGCAGCCGGAAGACAGCCTTAAATGAAAAACTGTTTTTT	CASSRKTALNEKLFF
TRBV13	TRBJ2-3	TRBD1	.	TGTGCCAGCAGCTCCGACCTCGGACAGGGTAACACAGATACGCAGTATTTT	CASSSDLGQGNTDTQYF
TRBV19	TRBJ2-7	TRBD2	.	TGTGCCAGTAAAAGATCTAGCGGGGAAAACTACGAGCAGTACTTC	CASKRSSGENYEQYF
TRBV3-1/TRBV3-2	TRBJ1-2	.	.	TGTGCCAGCAGCCACGACAGGTTGAGTGGCTACACCTTC	CASSHDRLSGYTF
TRBV30	TRBJ1-2	TRBD1	.	TGTGCCTGGAGTGGCGGACAGGGGGCAATAGGTGGCTACACCTTC	CAWSGGQGAIGGYTF
TRBV7-9	TRBJ2-5	.	.	TGTGCCAGCAGCCCCGGTGGGGCGGAGACCCAGTACTTC	CASSPGGAETQYF
TRBV18	TRBJ1-6	.	.	TGTGCCAGCTCACCCGGGACATTCTTAGGGTCACCCCTCCACTTT	CASSPGTFLGSPLHF
TRBV9	TRBJ1-2	.	.	TGTGCCAGCAGCGTAGGAAGGGGGGGAACCTATGGCTACACCTTC	CASSVGRGGTYGYTF
TRBV12-3/TRBV12-4	TRBJ1-5	TRBD1	.	TGTGCCAGCAGTTTCAGGGGGCTTCAGCCCCAGCATTTT	CASSFRGLQPQHF
TRBV11-3	TRBJ2-5	TRBD1	.	TGTGCCAGCAGCTTGACAGGGGAGCAAGAGACCCAGTACTTC	CASSLTGEQETQYF
TRBV3-1/TRBV3-2	TRBJ1-2	TRBD1	.	TGTGCCAGCAGCCGGCTTGCAGGGGGCTATGGCTACACCTTC	CASSRLAGGYGYTF
TRBV20-1	TRBJ1-1	.	.	TGCAGTGCTAGTTTAGCGAACACTGAAGCTTTCTTT	CSASLANTEAFF
TRBV18	TRBJ2-2	.	.	TGTGCCAGCTCACCTACCCAGGGGAACACCGGGGAGCTGTTTTTT	CASSPTQGNTGELFF
TRBV2	TRBJ1-1	TRBD1	.	TGTGCCAGCAGTCCACAGGGGATGGGCACTGAAGCTTTCTTT	CASSPQGMGTEAFF
TRBV28	TRBJ1-5	.	.	TGTGCCAGCAGTTTGGGAGTAGCTGTAAATCAGCCCCAGCATTTT	CASSLGVAVNQPQHF
TRBV4-2	TRBJ1-2	TRBD1	.	TGTGCCAGCAGGTCGACAGGGGTTTACTATGGCTACACCTTC	CASRSTGVYYGYTF
TRBV19	TRBJ2-1	TRBD2	.	TGTGCCAGTAGTATGTTCTCAGCGGGAAACATTGCCTACAATGAGCAGTTCTTC	CASSMFSAGNIAYNEQFF
TRBV5-4	TRBJ2-7	.	.	TGTGCCAGCAGCTTGGACGGTTCCTACGAGCAGTACTTC	CASSLDGSYEQYF
TRBV6-5	TRBJ2-7	TRBD2	few	TGTGCCAGCAGTAGCGGGGACTACGAGCAGTACTTC	CASSSGDYEQYF
TRBV11-2	TRBJ2-5	TRBD2	.	TGTGCCAGCAGCTTAGGATCTAGCGGGGGACCCCTCGGGGAGACCCAGTACTTC	CASSLGSSGGPLGETQYF
TRBV5-1	TRBJ1-2	.	.	TGCGCCAGCAGTGTAGAAGCTAACTATGGCTACACCTTC	CASSVEANYGYTF